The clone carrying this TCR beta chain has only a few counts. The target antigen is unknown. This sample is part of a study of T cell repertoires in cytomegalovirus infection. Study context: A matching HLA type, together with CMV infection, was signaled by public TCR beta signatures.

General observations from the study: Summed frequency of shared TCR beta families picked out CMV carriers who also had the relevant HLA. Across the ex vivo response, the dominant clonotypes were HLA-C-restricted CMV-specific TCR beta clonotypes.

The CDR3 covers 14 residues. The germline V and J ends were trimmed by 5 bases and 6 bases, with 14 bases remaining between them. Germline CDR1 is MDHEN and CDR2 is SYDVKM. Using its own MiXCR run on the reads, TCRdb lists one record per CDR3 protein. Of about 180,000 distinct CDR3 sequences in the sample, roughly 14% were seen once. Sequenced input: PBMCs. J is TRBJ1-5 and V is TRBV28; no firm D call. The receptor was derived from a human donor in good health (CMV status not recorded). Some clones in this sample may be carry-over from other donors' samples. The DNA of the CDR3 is TGTGCCAGCAGTAGTTCGGGGTTTTTTCAGCCCCAGCATTTT. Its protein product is CASSSSGFFQPQHF.